This is a list of T cell receptor beta chains from one sample in a study of blood T cell repertoires in COVID-19. Sequenced by immunoSEQ multiplex PCR; TCRdb stores in-frame clones only, minus some. Of 95,000 to 150,000 clones detected, roughly 89% appear once; the ten largest clones hold 4% to 5.5%. Sequencing was performed on peripheral blood. The receptors here all came from a man between 35 and 55 years old with acute or convalescent COVID-19. Both conserved end residues are part of each CDR3. The D gene is left open where the match is weak. Not every row has a clone size; where given, it reads once, few, many or a size class.

cdr3_nt cdr3_aa d_call j_call v_call clone_size
TGTGCCACCAGTGGTCCCGGGACTAGCGGGAGTAGGTACGAGCAGTACTTC CATSGPGTSGSRYEQYF TRBD2 TRBJ2-7 TRBV24-1 NA
TGCGCCAGCAGCACCAACAGGGGGCGGGAGACCCAGTACTTC CASSTNRGRETQYF TRBD1 TRBJ2-5 TRBV5-1 NA
TGTGCCAGCAGCTTAAAGAGGACGAACACCGGGGAGCTGTTTTTT CASSLKRTNTGELFF NA TRBJ2-2 TRBV5-4 NA
TGCGCCAGCAGCTTGTCCGGGACAGCTCAAGAGACCCAGTACTTC CASSLSGTAQETQYF TRBD1 TRBJ2-5 TRBV5-1 NA
TGTGCCAGCAGTGAATGGGGACAGGGAGGGGATACGCAGTATTTT CASSEWGQGGDTQYF TRBD1 TRBJ2-3 TRBV6-1 NA
TGCGCCAGCAGCCAAGATCTTGCAGGGGGAGTGGAGACCCAGTACTTC CASSQDLAGGVETQYF TRBD1 TRBJ2-5 TRBV4-3 NA
TGTGCCAGCAGCCAAGATACACAGAACCCCTACGAGCAGTACTTC CASSQDTQNPYEQYF NA TRBJ2-7 TRBV4-2 once
TGCGCCAGCAGCTTAGGCGGATCCGGCACTGAAGCTTTCTTT CASSLGGSGTEAFF NA TRBJ1-1 TRBV5-1 NA
TGTGCCAGCAGCCAAACCCTCAGCGGGGATAGCAATCAGCCCCAGCATTTT CASSQTLSGDSNQPQHF NA TRBJ1-5 TRBV3-1/TRBV3-2 NA
TGTGCTAGTGGTATCAACGCGGAGGGAGCTTTCTTT CASGINAEGAFF NA TRBJ1-1 TRBV12-5 few
TGTGCCAGTGCCCTTCAATCCGGGACAGTTCCGTATGGCTACACCTTC CASALQSGTVPYGYTF TRBD1 TRBJ1-2 TRBV19 once
TGTGCCTGGAGTCGCATAGATACCGGGGAGCTGTTTTTT CAWSRIDTGELFF NA TRBJ2-2 TRBV30 once
TGTGCCAGCAGCTTGCTGCGGGGCAATCAGCCCCAGCATTTT CASSLLRGNQPQHF NA TRBJ1-5 TRBV5-6 NA
TGTGCCATCAGTGAGTCCGGGACAGGGGTAGAGCAGTACTTC CAISESGTGVEQYF TRBD1 TRBJ2-7 TRBV10-3 NA
TGTGCCAGCACCCCGGCTAGGCAATTGAGGGCTTTCTTT CASTPARQLRAFF NA TRBJ1-1 TRBV6-5 NA
TGTGCCAGCAGCCTGCATTCTCTTGAGGCTGAAGCTTTCTTT CASSLHSLEAEAFF NA TRBJ1-1 TRBV7-2 NA
TGTGCCAGCAGGGGGGGACAGTATAATTCACCCCTCCACTTT CASRGGQYNSPLHF TRBD1 TRBJ1-6 TRBV27 NA
TGTGCCAGCAGCGGCCCCGGGACAGGGAATGAAAAACTGTTTTTT CASSGPGTGNEKLFF TRBD1 TRBJ1-4 TRBV9 NA
TGTGCCAGCGCCCTAAGGGGGATCGGGCAGCCCCAGCATTTT CASALRGIGQPQHF NA TRBJ1-5 TRBV5-6 once
TGCGCCAGCAGCTTAGACGCGGGGGGGCCCGGGGAGCTGTTTTTT CASSLDAGGPGELFF TRBD2 TRBJ2-2 TRBV5-1 NA
TGCAGCGTTCAAGACAATAGCAATCAGCCCCAGCATTTT CSVQDNSNQPQHF NA TRBJ1-5 TRBV29-1 NA
TGCAGCGTCAGACAGGCTCCTAACTATGGCTACACCTTC CSVRQAPNYGYTF NA TRBJ1-2 TRBV29-1 NA
TGTGCCAGTAGGGGGACAGGGGTTGAGCAGTTCTTC CASRGTGVEQFF TRBD1 TRBJ2-1 TRBV19 NA
TGTGCCATCCGCGAGCGGGGCACAGATACGCAGTATTTT CAIRERGTDTQYF NA TRBJ2-3 TRBV6-5 NA
TGCGCCAGCAGCCCCCGGACAGGAAGGGATGAGCAGTTCTTC CASSPRTGRDEQFF TRBD1 TRBJ2-1 TRBV5-1 NA
TGTGCCAGCTCACCAACCCCAGGGGGCTTGGCACCCCTCCACTTT CASSPTPGGLAPLHF TRBD1 TRBJ1-6 TRBV18 once
TGTGCCACCAGCAGGGACAACTTGCTAACTGGGGCCAACGTCCTGACTTTC CATSRDNLLTGANVLTF NA TRBJ2-6 TRBV15 NA
TGTGCCAGCAGCAACCAGGGACTAGCGGGAGGGCCCCCCCAAGAGACCCAGTACTTC CASSNQGLAGGPPQETQYF TRBD2 TRBJ2-5 TRBV2 NA
TGCGCCAGCAGCCCGGCCGCAGGGACCGGGGAGCTGTTTTTT CASSPAAGTGELFF NA TRBJ2-2 TRBV4-3 NA
TGTGCCAGCAGTGATTTCTGGACAGAAAAGAACACTGAAGCTTTCTTT CASSDFWTEKNTEAFF NA TRBJ1-1 TRBV25-1 NA
TGCGCCAGCAGCCAAGATGGGGCCACAGGGTATGATTATGGCTACACCTTC CASSQDGATGYDYGYTF NA TRBJ1-2 TRBV4-3 NA
TGTGCCATCAGTTCCGGGACAGAGGGAGACGAGCAGTACTTC CAISSGTEGDEQYF TRBD1 TRBJ2-7 TRBV10-3 NA
TGTGCCAGCGCTTCAGGGCGGAATCGCAATCAGCCCCAGCATTTT CASASGRNRNQPQHF NA TRBJ1-5 TRBV7-9 once
TGTGCCAGCAGCCAAGCGACAGGGAACAGAGACTATGGCTACACCTTC CASSQATGNRDYGYTF TRBD1 TRBJ1-2 TRBV3-1/TRBV3-2 NA
TGTGCCAGCAGACCGACAGGGGGCACTGGAAACACCATATATTTT CASRPTGGTGNTIYF TRBD1 TRBJ1-3 TRBV7-9 NA
TGTGCCAGCAGCAACGGGGCAGGGCTAGCGGGAGGTCTAGCCAAAAACATTCAGTACTTC CASSNGAGLAGGLAKNIQYF TRBD2 TRBJ2-4 TRBV6-6 NA
TGTGCCAGCAGCTTAGGAGGTGCATCTGGGGCCAACGTCCTGACTTTC CASSLGGASGANVLTF NA TRBJ2-6 TRBV11-2 NA
TGCAGCGTGGGGGGACAGGGGAGCAATGAGCAGTTCTTC CSVGGQGSNEQFF TRBD1 TRBJ2-1 TRBV29-1 NA
TGTGCCAGTAGTATAGCCTCCTTCTCTGGAAACACCATATATTTT CASSIASFSGNTIYF NA TRBJ1-3 TRBV19 NA
TGTGCCAGCAGCTTCGATCCAGGGGTCAGCTACGAGCAGTACTTC CASSFDPGVSYEQYF NA TRBJ2-7 TRBV5-4 NA
TGTGCTAGTCCCACTAGCGGACTACCCTACGAGCAGTACTTC CASPTSGLPYEQYF TRBD2 TRBJ2-7 TRBV12-5 few